This T cell receptor beta chain was obtained from a study of shared clonotypes between healthy human individuals. Study context: The donors, two women and a few men, were aged 18 to 49.

The germline V gene has CDR1 SGHVS and CDR2 FNYEAQ. This CDR3 spans 13 amino acids. With 1 base removed from V and 4 bases from J, the gap between germline ends came to 5 bases. Ten immunoSEQ deep assay plates were used by the authors to sequence unsorted PBMC DNA. The data were produced by immunoSEQ multiplex PCR, yet TCRdb's version contains in-frame clones alone and is incomplete. This table has roughly 490,000 clones, roughly 85% appearing once. Healthy adults negative for HIV, lacking recent acute infections or vaccinations, served as donors. The genes are TRBV7-6 and TRBJ1-3; D remains ambiguous. The specimen sequenced was PBMCs. The receptor was isolated from a middle-aged woman in good health. Some clones in this sample may be carry-over from other donors' samples. This chain's CDR3 is CASSLGRGNTIYF. The CDR3 nucleotides are TGTGCCAGCAGCTTAGGCAGGGGAAACACCATATATTTT. The variable domain in full, completed from reference TRBV7-6 and TRBJ1-3, reads GAGVSQSPRYKVTKRGQDVALRCDPISGHVSLYWYRQALGQGPEFLTYFNYEAQQDKSGLPNDRFSAERPEGSISTLTIQRTEQRDSAMYRCASSLGRGNTIYFGEGSWLTVV.